These 27 T cell receptor beta chains came from one sample sequenced in a study of T cell clonotyping in hematopoietic cell transplantation. Data came from immunoSEQ multiplex PCR; TCRdb stores just in-frame clones and leaves some out. The data show 75,000 to 95,000 clones, 90% to 97% seen once. Regarding time point: recipient sample about 28 days before transplant, after cytoreduction. The starting material was peripheral blood mononuclear cells, obtained before stem cell transplant. The receptors derive from a woman between 50 and 59 years old with acute myeloid leukemia. Some clones in this sample may be carry-over from other donors' samples.

The rearrangement joins TRBV30 to TRBJ1-2; 7 bases map to TRBD1. CDR1 and CDR2 (germline): GTSNPN, SVGIG (reference sequence). This CDR3 spans 12 amino acids. V dropped 5 bases and J dropped 5; count of bases not matched to a gene: 5. The CDR3 loop is CAWSTGSYGYTF. As DNA, the CDR3 is TGTGCCTGGTCGACAGGGAGTTATGGCTACACCTTC.

The V gene is TRBV7-6, the J gene TRBJ2-1; D is unresolved. Germline CDR1 SGHVS, CDR2 FNYEAQ. CDR3 length equals 12 residues. V dropped 1 base and J dropped 8 bases, with 6 bases sitting between them. The CDR3 is CASSLGFDEQFF. In DNA form, the CDR3 reads TGTGCCAGCAGCTTAGGTTTCGATGAGCAGTTCTTC.

The genes are TRBV6-1 and TRBJ2-1; 12 bases are a match to TRBD2. The germline V gene encodes CDR1 MNHNS and CDR2 SASEGT. This CDR3 has 15 amino acids. With 5 bases clipped from V and 9 bases from J, the junction kept 8 bases outside the gene matches. CDR3 loop: CASSPTSGSTTEQFF. DNA of the CDR3: TGTGCCAGCAGTCCGACTAGCGGGAGTACGACTGAGCAGTTCTTC.

The chain combines TRBV6-6 with TRBJ1-1; no clear D. The germline gives CDR1 MNHNY, CDR2 SVGAGI (reference sequence). The germline V and J ends were trimmed by 6 bases and 6 bases, with 20 bases remaining between them. CDR3 length equals 15 residues. The CDR3 loop is CASSKHRDSGAEAFF. The CDR3, as DNA: TGTGCCAGCAGCAAACACAGAGACTCTGGAGCTGAAGCTTTCTTT.

The chain combines TRBV25-1 with TRBJ2-2; TRBD1 or TRBD2 may be the D gene (5 bases each). CDR1 is MGHDK, CDR2 SYGVNS, per germline. Between the trimmed V and J ends, which lost 6 bases and 6 bases, there was a span of 8 bases. CDR3 length: 12 residues. CDR3 DNA sequence: TGTGCCAGCAGCCGGGGACCCGGGGAGCTGTTTTTT. Translation gives CASSRGPGELFF.

The count of this clone is one. The chain couples TRBV29-1 to TRBJ1-2; 7 nucleotides align to TRBD1. Unmatched junction bases numbered 7, after V lost 2 bases and J lost 7 bases. This CDR3 spans 13 amino acids. Germline CDR1 SQVTM, CDR2 ANQGSEA. CDR3 sequence: CSVERQGSGGYTF. The CDR3 DNA is TGCAGCGTTGAACGACAGGGATCCGGTGGCTACACCTTC.

The rearrangement links TRBV13 to TRBJ2-1; 8 nucleotides match TRBD2. CDR1 is PRHDT, CDR2 FYEKMQ, per germline (reference sequence). The CDR3 sequence is 17 residues long. V lost 2 bases and J lost 4; bases outside the gene matches: 10. CDR3 region: CASSLLREVTKYNEQFF. The CDR3 region has the DNA TGTGCCAGCAGCTTATTGCGGGAGGTCACCAAGTACAATGAGCAGTTCTTC.

The chain combines TRBV6-7 with TRBJ2-5, with D unresolved. TRBV6-7 is recorded as an ORF, its role being uncertain. CDR3 length equals 15 residues. The V gene lost 2 bases and the J gene lost 1 base, with 11 bases spanning the gap. The CDR3 DNA follows: TGTGCCAGCAGTTACCCTACTGGGCCCCAAGAGACCCAGTACTTC. Amino acid sequence: CASSYPTGPQETQYF.

The table lists this clone with a count of one. The J gene is TRBJ2-1, the V gene TRBV29-1; D not resolved. Germline CDR1 and CDR2: SQVTM and ANQGSEA. This CDR3 is built from 13 residues. The V end lost 5 bases, the J end lost 0 bases, and 8 bases lay between the germline ends. The CDR3 reads CSVSVGSYNEQFF. Written as DNA, the CDR3 is TGCAGCGTTTCGGTGGGCTCCTACAATGAGCAGTTCTTC.

Written as DNA, the CDR3 is TGTGCCAGCAGTTACTCGACTGGGGCGGACTATGGCTACACCTTC. It encodes CASSYSTGADYGYTF. The rearrangement joins TRBV6-6 to TRBJ1-2; D possibly corresponds to TRBD1 (5 bases). Germline V CDR1 and CDR2: MNHNY, SVGAGI (reference sequence). This CDR3 is built from 15 residues. V lost 0 bases and J 3 bases, leaving 11 bases between the germline ends.

The V gene is TRBV2, the J gene TRBJ2-7; no clear D gene. Trimming took off 7 bases at V and 6 bases at J, with 19 bases between the two ends. Germline CDR1 reads SNHLY; CDR2 reads FYNNEI. CDR3 length equals 14 residues. The CDR3 reads CASTTHPTNGEQYF. CDR3 sequence (DNA): TGTGCCAGCACGACACACCCTACAAATGGCGAGCAGTACTTC.

The chain uses TRBV7-9 and TRBJ1-1; TRBD1 agrees at 7 bases. Germline loops: CDR1 SEHNR, CDR2 FQNEAQ (reference sequence). The ends lost 5 bases at V and 2 bases at J; junction bases unmatched: 8. This CDR3 contains 15 residues. As DNA, the CDR3 is TGTGCCAGCAGCAGGCAGGGGGGGTTAAACACTGAAGCTTTCTTT. This translates into CASSRQGGLNTEAFF.

This clone was detected once. This CDR3 reads CASSPSTSGVLYEQYF. CDR3 nucleotides: TGTGCCAGCAGCCCCTCGACTAGCGGGGTATTATACGAGCAGTACTTC. This chain joins TRBV7-2 and TRBJ2-7; 11 bases align to TRBD2. The CDR3 runs 16 residues. J gave up 4 bases and V 5 bases, and 10 bases lay outside the gene matches. Germline CDR1 SGHTA, CDR2 FQGNSA.

The rearrangement uses TRBV30 and TRBJ2-7; tentatively, D is TRBD1 (6 bases). V lost 1 base and J lost 5, with 15 bases in between. Germline CDR1 reads GTSNPN; CDR2 reads SVGIG (reference sequence). The CDR3 covers 14 residues. CDR3 sequence reads: CAWSGGPGLDEQYF. For the CDR3, the DNA is TGTGCCTGGAGTGGGGGGCCAGGGCTAGACGAGCAGTACTTC.

V is TRBV19 and J is TRBJ1-1; no firm D call. The V end was cut by 3 bases, the J end by 1 base, with 9 bases between. Germline V gene sequence: CDR1 LNHDA, CDR2 SQIVND (reference sequence). CDR3 length equals 14 residues. The chain's CDR3 is CASSMPGWNTEAFF. The CDR3 coding sequence is TGTGCCAGTAGTATGCCAGGCTGGAACACTGAAGCTTTCTTT.

The chain couples TRBV6-5 to TRBJ1-5; D is possibly TRBD1 (6 bases). CDR1 is MNHEY, CDR2 SVGAGI, per germline. V lost 2 bases to trimming and J lost 6 bases, with 11 bases between them. This CDR3 region has 14 residues. CDR3 in DNA: TGTGCCAGCAGTTACAAGGGGGTTGGTCAGCCCCAGCATTTT. Translated, it gives CASSYKGVGQPQHF.

The chain uses TRBV29-1 and TRBJ2-6; possibly TRBD2 for D (6 bases). In germline, CDR1 is SQVTM, CDR2 ANQGSEA. CDR3 length: 17 residues. Trimming shortened V by 3 bases and J by 0 bases, and 15 bases separated the two germline ends. The CDR3, as DNA: TGCAGCGTTGATACGGGGGTCAGTAGCTCTGGGGCCAACGTCCTGACTTTC. Translating it yields CSVDTGVSSSGANVLTF.

The V gene is TRBV30, the J gene TRBJ1-3, with D unclear. Germline V gene lookup returns CDR1 GTSNPN and CDR2 SVGIG (reference sequence). V dropped 0 bases and J dropped 0 bases, with 12 bases sitting between them. This CDR3 is built from 16 residues. The CDR3 DNA reads TGTGCCTGGAGTGTAATGAAGTACCGCTCTGGAAACACCATATATTTT. This sequence encodes CAWSVMKYRSGNTIYF.

This clone has only one observation. This rearrangement joins TRBV19 to TRBJ2-1, with 7 nucleotides matching TRBD1. J gave up 8 bases and V 7 bases, and 14 bases lay outside the gene matches. Germline assignment: CDR1 LNHDA and CDR2 SQIVND (reference sequence). The CDR3 runs to 15 residues. DNA for the CDR3: TGTGCCAGTACCGGATCAGGGGGAGACGCGGATGAGCAGTTCTTC. The encoded protein is CASTGSGGDADEQFF.

This clone was counted a single time. The chain is built from TRBV19 and TRBJ2-7; 8 nucleotides match TRBD1. Trimming took 5 bases from V and 4 from J; bases not matched to a gene: 7. Germline values: CDR1 LNHDA, CDR2 SQIVND (reference sequence). The CDR3 length is 14 residues. The CDR3 loop is CASSPGTGPYEQYF. In DNA form, the CDR3 reads TGTGCCAGTAGTCCCGGGACAGGACCATACGAGCAGTACTTC.

The gene calls are TRBV30 and TRBJ1-1; D is unclear. CDR1 is GTSNPN, CDR2 SVGIG, per germline (reference sequence). Trimming left V 0 bases short and J 4 bases short, with 9 bases between. CDR3 length: 13 residues. The CDR3 DNA reads as TGTGCCTGGAGTGTACAAAGTGTCACTGAAGCTTTCTTT. It yields the protein CAWSVQSVTEAFF.

The chain employs TRBV18 and TRBJ1-5, with D uncertain. The length of the CDR3 is 13 residues. Germline CDR1 reads KGHSH; CDR2 reads LQKENI. V dropped 2 bases and J dropped 3 bases, with 5 bases sitting between them. The CDR3 DNA reads TGTGCCAGCTCACCAGGGTCCAATCAGCCCCAGCATTTT. Translating it yields CASSPGSNQPQHF.

V usage is TRBV5-1 and J usage is TRBJ2-2, with 7 bases fitting TRBD1. V lost 4 bases to trimming and J lost 2 bases; unmatched junction nucleotides: 5. CDR3 length: 15 residues. From germline, CDR1 is SGHRS and CDR2 YFSETQ. CDR3 coding DNA: TGCGCCAGCAGCGCCGGGACAGCTAACACCGGGGAGCTGTTTTTT. Its protein product is CASSAGTANTGELFF. The full variable domain, completed using reference TRBV5-1 and TRBJ2-2, is KAGVTQTPRYLIKTRGQQVTLSCSPISGHRSVSWYQQTPGQGLQFLFEYFSETQRNKGNFPGRFSGRQFSNSRSEMNVSTLELGDSALYLCASSAGTANTGELFFGEGSRLTVL.

This sequence joins TRBV7-2 and TRBJ1-1, with no clear D. Germline V CDR1 and CDR2: SGHTA, FQGNSA. The V and J ends lost 1 base and 5 bases respectively, with 8 bases between them. The CDR3 length is 13 residues. CDR3: CASSLGVGTEAFF. CDR3 nucleotide sequence: TGTGCCAGCAGCTTAGGAGTGGGGACTGAAGCTTTCTTT.

The chain employs TRBV30 and TRBJ2-7; 9 positions agree with TRBD1. The CDR3 loop spans 14 amino acids. Looked up from germline, CDR1 is GTSNPN and CDR2 is SVGIG (reference sequence). Germline trimming cut 3 bases from V and 4 bases from J; bases unmatched to any gene: 7. The CDR3 coding sequence is TGTGCCTGGAGAACCGGGACAGGGAAGTACGAGCAGTACTTC. Encoded protein: CAWRTGTGKYEQYF.

The chain recombines TRBV6-5 with TRBJ1-2, with 8 nucleotides matching TRBD1. J lost 6 bases, V lost 7 bases, and 7 bases had no gene match. CDR3 length: 13 residues. Germline assignment: CDR1 MNHEY and CDR2 SVGAGI. CDR3 nucleotides: TGTGCCAGCAAGCGGACAGGGACGAATGGCTACACCTTC. Protein: CASKRTGTNGYTF.

CDR3 DNA: TGTGCCAGCAGCTTAGGTAGCGTGGACGGAGGAGTCGACTATGGCTACACCTTC. Translated: CASSLGSVDGGVDYGYTF. This chain connects TRBV7-8 to TRBJ1-2; D unresolved. Germline V gene lookup returns CDR1 SGHVS and CDR2 FQNEAQ. The CDR3 is made up of 18 amino acids. Deletions cut 1 base from V and 3 bases from J, with 21 bases between.